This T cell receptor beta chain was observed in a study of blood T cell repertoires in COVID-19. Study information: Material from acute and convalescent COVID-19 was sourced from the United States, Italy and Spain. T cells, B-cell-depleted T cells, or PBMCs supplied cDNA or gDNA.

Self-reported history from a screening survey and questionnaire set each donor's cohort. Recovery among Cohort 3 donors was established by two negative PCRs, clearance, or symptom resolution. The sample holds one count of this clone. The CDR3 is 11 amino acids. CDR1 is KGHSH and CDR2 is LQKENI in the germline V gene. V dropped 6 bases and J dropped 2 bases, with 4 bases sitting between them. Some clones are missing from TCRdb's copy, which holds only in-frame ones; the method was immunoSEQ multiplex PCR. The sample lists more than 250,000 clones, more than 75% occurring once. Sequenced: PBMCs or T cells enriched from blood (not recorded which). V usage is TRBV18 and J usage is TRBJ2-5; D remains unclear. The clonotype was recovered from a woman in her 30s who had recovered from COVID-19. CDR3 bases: TGTGCCAGCTCCCAGCAAGAGACCCAGTACTTC. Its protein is CASSQQETQYF.